This T cell receptor (beta chain) stems from a study of blood T cell repertoires in COVID-19. Germline values: CDR1 LGHNA, CDR2 YNFKEQ. The length of the CDR3 is 16 residues. With V trimmed by 0 bases and J by 2 bases, 3 bases remained unmatched. The study drew participants aged about 18 to 89 years from some 23 US areas. The recovered donors of Cohort 3 showed two negative PCRs, clearance, or symptom resolution. Produced via immunoSEQ multiplex PCR; TCRdb's table is partial and in-frame only. This table has more than 250,000 clones, roughly 85% appearing once. This clone occurred a few times. The rearrangement joins TRBV4-2 to TRBJ2-1; 8 positions agree with TRBD2. Sample: PBMCs or T cells enriched from blood (not recorded which). This clonotype originated in a woman aged 25-40 years who had recovered from COVID-19. The CDR3 nucleotides are TGTGCCAGCAGCCAAGATCCGGGGGGGGCCTACAATGAGCAGTTCTTC. Protein sequence: CASSQDPGGAYNEQFF.